This T cell receptor beta chain derives from a study of blood T cells in healthy people across ages. This clonotype showed up just a few times. Antigen specificity is unknown. Trimming took 4 bases from V and 3 from J, leaving 24 bases between them. This CDR3 is 18 amino acids long. Germline V gene data show CDR1 as SGHTA and CDR2 as FQGNSA. Next came a second PCR, run for roughly 7 to 12 cycles, which used a sample-barcoded 5' primer along with a J-beta primer mix. MiXCR, run by TCRdb on the 5' RACE reads, gives a single entry per CDR3 protein. The sample yields hundreds of thousands of distinct CDR3 sequences, 56% seen once. Whole-study findings and limits: Not knowing donor CMV status may have confounded expanded clonotype changes. The study found more naive CD4+ cells and higher diversity in long-lived than aged donors.

Donors were systemically healthy Caucasian individuals from Russia aged roughly 6 to 95 years. The sample, approximately 11 milliliters of peripheral blood, was drawn from each donor. This receptor was identified in a man aged 40-50 years in good health. The chain couples TRBV7-2 to TRBJ1-2; the D is unclear. Sequenced sample: blood. This CDR3 is CASSSLSFLPPRDYGYTF. The CDR3 coding sequence is TGTGCCAGCAGCTCCCTCTCGTTTCTCCCTCCAAGGGACTATGGCTACACCTTC.